Below are 17 T cell receptor beta chains sequenced from a single sample in a study of cytomegalovirus exposure and HLA in healthy donors. 60 Vbeta and 13 Jbeta primers were used in PCR. Libraries were prepared by immunoSEQ multiplex PCR; TCRdb keeps only in-frame clonotypes and omits some of them. The sample holds roughly 200,000 clones, around 80% seen once. The sequencing input was PBMCs. These receptors came from a woman aged 60-70 years in good health and CMV-seropositive.

The DNA of the CDR3 is TGTGCCTCCAGGGGCCCTGGGGCCAACGTCCTGACTTTC. Residues: CASRGPGANVLTF. V is TRBV6-6 and J is TRBJ2-6; maybe TRBD1 (6 bases). Trimming took 11 bases from V and 2 from J, leaving 10 bases between them. The CDR3 is made up of 13 amino acids. Germline V gene sequence: CDR1 MNHNY, CDR2 SVGAGI (reference sequence).

This rearrangement joins TRBV6-5 to TRBJ2-1, with 7 nucleotides matching TRBD2. The CDR3 runs 15 residues. In germline, CDR1 is MNHEY, CDR2 SVGAGI. Trimming took 0 bases from V and 7 from J; bases not matched to a gene: 6. CDR3 sequence reads: CASSYSGLAANEQFF. For the CDR3, the DNA is TGTGCCAGCAGTTACTCTGGGCTAGCGGCTAATGAGCAGTTCTTC.

The chain carries TRBV13 and TRBJ2-7, with TRBD2 matching over 11 bases. The CDR3 extends over 15 amino acids. CDR1 and CDR2 from the germline V gene are PRHDT and FYEKMQ (reference sequence). Unmatched junction bases numbered 6, after V lost 5 bases and J lost 3 bases. The chain's CDR3 is CASSPRLAGIYEQYF. Written as DNA, the CDR3 is TGTGCCAGCAGCCCCAGACTAGCGGGGATCTACGAGCAGTACTTC.

The chain carries TRBV25-1 and TRBJ1-2; TRBD1 is a possible D gene (5 bases). V was pared by 8 bases and J by 5 bases, with 12 bases between. The germline V gene has CDR1 MGHDK and CDR2 SYGVNS. The CDR3 length is 12 residues. This CDR3 reads CASSVTEYGYTF. The CDR3 coding sequence is TGTGCCAGCTCCGTGACAGAGTATGGCTACACCTTC.

The CDR3: CASSIQGTDTQYF. CDR3 coding DNA: TGTGCCAGTAGTATCCAGGGTACAGATACGCAGTATTTT. V and J are TRBV19 and TRBJ2-3, with D possibly being TRBD1 (5 bases). The germline gives CDR1 LNHDA, CDR2 SQIVND (reference sequence). Trimming pared 3 bases from V and 3 bases from J, leaving 7 bases between. CDR3 length equals 13 residues.

The chain joins TRBV6-1 to TRBJ2-7; D unclear. CDR3 length equals 12 residues. The germline V gene has CDR1 MNHNS and CDR2 SASEGT. Trimming shortened V by 4 bases and J by 1 base, and 5 bases separated the two germline ends. CDR3 residues: CASSGESYEQYF. CDR3 coding DNA: TGTGCCAGCAGTGGAGAATCCTACGAGCAGTACTTC.

The chain links TRBV7-9 to TRBJ2-7; 10 bases match TRBD1. Germline loops: CDR1 SEHNR, CDR2 FQNEAQ (reference sequence). The CDR3 covers 14 residues. The V and J ends lost 8 bases and 12 bases, in that order; junction bases with no gene match: 16. The CDR3 DNA is TGTGCCAGCGCGGGTGGGACAGGGGTTTCGGCCGGGTACTTC. Amino acid sequence: CASAGGTGVSAGYF.

This clone was detected only a few times. J is TRBJ2-6 and V is TRBV15; no definite D call. V was clipped by 5 bases and J by 2 bases, with 10 bases between them. The CDR3 runs 15 residues. The germline CDR1 and CDR2 sequences are LNHNV and YYDKDF (reference sequence). The CDR3 sequence: CATSSRNAGANVLTF. As DNA, the CDR3 is TGTGCCACCAGCTCGAGGAATGCTGGGGCCAACGTCCTGACTTTC.

Comment on this clone: The junction shows a germline mismatch at one end, possibly a read error. The V and J genes are TRBV7-8 and TRBJ2-6; TRBD2 is a possible D gene (6 bases). The V gene's germline CDR1 is SGHVS and CDR2 FQNEAQ. This CDR3 region has 16 residues. The CDR3 loop reads CASSLTWVGGANGLTF. The CDR3 DNA sequence: TGTGCCAGCAGCCTTACCTGGGTCGGAGGGGCCAACGGCCTGACTTTC.

The chain uses TRBV7-9 and TRBJ2-5, with 7 nucleotides matching TRBD1. The V gene's germline CDR1 is SEHNR and CDR2 FQNEAQ (reference sequence). This CDR3 is built from 16 residues. V lost 4 bases to trimming and J lost 5 bases; unmatched junction nucleotides: 13. CDR3 in amino acids: CASSSTPKARGETQYF. CDR3 DNA: TGTGCCAGCAGCTCAACCCCGAAGGCCAGGGGGGAGACCCAGTACTTC.

This clone has a handful of counts. The chain couples TRBV5-1 to TRBJ2-2; D perhaps matches TRBD2 (5 bases). The length of the CDR3 is 16 residues. Germline CDR1 SGHRS, CDR2 YFSETQ. Trimming stripped 4 bases from V and 1 base from J, with 14 bases between. The CDR3 coding sequence is TGCGCCAGCAGCCCAGAGGGTCATAGGAACACCGGGGAGCTGTTTTTT. It yields the protein CASSPEGHRNTGELFF.

The rearrangement joins TRBV6-1 to TRBJ2-7; perhaps TRBD2 as D (5 bases). This CDR3 has 14 residues. V was shortened by 7 bases and J by 0 bases, with 13 bases between the two germline ends. CDR1 and CDR2 (germline): MNHNS, SASEGT. CDR3 in DNA: TGTGCCAGCAAAGAAGGACTCCTCTCCTACGAGCAGTACTTC. Amino acid sequence: CASKEGLLSYEQYF.

This clone showed up just a few times. V is TRBV29-1 and J is TRBJ1-2; TRBD1 is a possible D gene (5 bases). The germline V and J ends were trimmed by 1 base and 4 bases, with 13 bases remaining between them. Per the germline V gene, CDR1 is SQVTM and CDR2 is ANQGSEA. The CDR3 is 14 residues long. CDR3: CSVEVQGLGYGYTF. Here the CDR3 DNA reads TGCAGCGTTGAAGTGCAGGGATTGGGCTATGGCTACACCTTC.

CDR3 sequence: CASSDSGGRGYTF. In DNA form, the CDR3 reads TGTGCCAGCAGTGATTCCGGGGGGCGCGGCTACACCTTC. The chain links TRBV2 to TRBJ1-2, with D perhaps matching TRBD1 (6 bases). Trimming removed 3 bases from V and 8 bases from J, with 13 bases in between. This CDR3 region has 13 residues. Germline CDR1 SNHLY, CDR2 FYNNEI.

The chain has TRBV27 and TRBJ2-7; a weak D match, TRBD2 (6 bases). Trimming removed 6 bases at V and 0 bases at J, with 15 bases between. The CDR3 runs 15 residues. The germline V gene has CDR1 MNHEY and CDR2 SMNVEV (reference sequence). The chain's CDR3 is CASRAGGAASYEQYF. DNA for the CDR3: TGTGCCAGCAGGGCAGGCGGGGCAGCCTCCTACGAGCAGTACTTC.

The V and J genes are TRBV27 and TRBJ1-5; the D gene is possibly TRBD1 (5 bases). Germline V gene lookup returns CDR1 MNHEY and CDR2 SMNVEV (reference sequence). The CDR3 consists of 14 residues. The V gene lost 5 bases and the J gene lost 4 bases, with 12 bases spanning the gap. CDR3 protein: CASSPVGGNQPQHF. CDR3 DNA: TGTGCCAGCAGTCCAGTCGGGGGGAATCAGCCCCAGCATTTT.

The chain recombines TRBV30 with TRBJ2-3; TRBD2 agrees at 8 bases. Losses at the gene ends were 5 bases for V and 3 bases for J; bases not matched to a gene: 10. This CDR3 spans 15 amino acids. The germline V gene has CDR1 GTSNPN and CDR2 SVGIG (reference sequence). CDR3 DNA: TGTGCCTGGTCCGGGGGGGGGAGCGGGACAGATACGCAGTATTTT. This encodes CAWSGGGSGTDTQYF.